One and the same sample provided the 20 T cell receptor beta chains below, sequenced in a study of identifying expanded T cells in peripheral blood. Using immunoSEQ multiplex PCR, the repertoire was profiled, and TCRdb retains in-frame clones only, with some absent. The table lists about 58,000 clones, approximately 89% of them singletons, with roughly 3.5% in the top ten. The specimen sequenced was blood. These receptor sequences come from a person aged 18 to 75 in good health.

The CDR3 DNA reads TGTGCCAGCAGTGAAAGTTTGGCAGGTTCCCACCCAGGACTCTCCTACGAGCAGTACTTC. Translation: CASSESLAGSHPGLSYEQYF. The V gene is TRBV2, the J gene TRBJ2-7, with a tentative D call TRBD2 (5 bases). Trimming shortened V by 2 bases and J by 0 bases, and 26 bases separated the two germline ends. In germline, CDR1 is SNHLY, CDR2 FYNNEI. The length of the CDR3 is 20 residues. Based on the CDR3 plus reference TRBV2 and TRBJ2-7, the full variable domain is EPEVTQTPSHQVTQMGQEVILRCVPISNHLYFYWYRQILGQKVEFLVSFYNNEISEKSEIFDDQFSVERPDGSNFTLKIRSTKLEDSAMYFCASSESLAGSHPGLSYEQYFGPGTRLTVT.

The chain carries TRBV6-5 and TRBJ2-1; D ambiguous. The CDR3 is 13 residues long. V shed 5 bases and J shed 5 bases, with 10 bases lying between them. CDR1 and CDR2 from the germline V gene are MNHEY and SVGAGI. The CDR3 sequence is CASSVDWDNEQFF. As DNA, the CDR3 is TGTGCCAGCAGTGTCGACTGGGACAATGAGCAGTTCTTC.

The rearrangement links TRBV2 to TRBJ2-5, with D perhaps TRBD2 (7 bases). The V gene lost 8 bases and the J gene lost 7 bases, with 11 bases spanning the gap. Per the germline V gene, CDR1 is SNHLY and CDR2 is FYNNEI. This CDR3 region has 11 residues. CDR3 nucleotides: TGTGCCAGCCGAGGGGGGGTGACCCAGTACTTC. It yields the protein CASRGGVTQYF.

As DNA, the CDR3 is TGCGCCAGCAGCCCCCGACAGGGGGCGAGTGAAGCTTTCTTT. Its protein product is CASSPRQGASEAFF. The chain recombines TRBV5-1 with TRBJ1-1; 10 nucleotides match TRBD1. The CDR3 sequence is 14 residues long. Looked up from germline, CDR1 is SGHRS and CDR2 is YFSETQ. The junction had 7 bases not matched to a gene; V was cut back by 4 bases and J by 7 bases.

V is TRBV29-1 and J is TRBJ2-7; TRBD2 aligns across 9 bases. The CDR3 contains 14 residues. Germline V CDR1 and CDR2: SQVTM, ANQGSEA. Losses at the gene ends were 6 bases for V and 6 bases for J; bases not matched to a gene: 12. CDR3 loop: CSVTPGTSSREQYF. DNA of the CDR3: TGCAGCGTCACACCCGGGACTAGCTCCCGCGAGCAGTACTTC.

The chain combines TRBV6-1 with TRBJ1-5; tentatively, D is TRBD1 (5 bases). Per the germline V gene, CDR1 is MNHNS and CDR2 is SASEGT. V was shortened by 4 bases and J by 2 bases, with 12 bases between the two germline ends. This CDR3 spans 15 amino acids. The CDR3 here is CASSVGLYGNQPQHF. CDR3 bases: TGTGCCAGCAGTGTGGGGCTCTACGGCAATCAGCCCCAGCATTTT.

V gene TRBV5-4 combines with J gene TRBJ2-1; no firm D call. In germline, CDR1 is SGHNT, CDR2 YYREEE (reference sequence). V dropped 3 bases and J dropped 1 base, with 11 bases sitting between them. This CDR3 has 15 amino acids. As DNA, the CDR3 is TGTGCCAGCAGCTCCCAATCCGGGTCCTACAATGAGCAGTTCTTC. Its translation is CASSSQSGSYNEQFF.

J is TRBJ2-5 and V is TRBV10-3; weak D call: TRBD2 (6 bases). CDR3 size: 14 residues. CDR1 and CDR2 (germline): ENHRY, SYGVKD. The V end lost 6 bases, the J end lost 5 bases, and 16 bases lay between the germline ends. CDR3 bases: TGTGCCATCAGACCCGGGAGCACGGGGGAGACCCAGTACTTC. Encoded protein: CAIRPGSTGETQYF.

The V call is TRBV18, the J call TRBJ1-2; TRBD1 matches 7 bases. Germline V gene lookup returns CDR1 KGHSH and CDR2 LQKENI. There are 14 residues in the CDR3. Germline trimming cut 1 base from V and 6 bases from J; bases unmatched to any gene: 5. In nucleotides, the CDR3 is TGTGCCAGCTCACCACGTACAGGGGACCATGGCTACACCTTC. Translating it yields CASSPRTGDHGYTF.

The V gene is TRBV28, the J gene TRBJ1-5, with D possibly matching TRBD1 (5 bases). The V and J ends lost 6 bases and 0 bases respectively, with 12 bases between them. Germline assignment: CDR1 MDHEN and CDR2 SYDVKM. The CDR3 loop spans 15 amino acids. CDR3 residues: CASRPTDSSNQPQHF. The CDR3 nucleotides are TGTGCCAGCAGGCCGACTGACAGTAGCAATCAGCCCCAGCATTTT.

This clone was counted once. The chain uses TRBV5-1 and TRBJ2-7; 10 bases fit TRBD2. Looked up from germline, CDR1 is SGHRS and CDR2 is YFSETQ. This CDR3 region has 15 residues. Unmatched junction bases numbered 5, after V lost 3 bases and J lost 2 bases. The CDR3 sequence: CASSSERGGTYEQYF. The CDR3 coding sequence is TGCGCCAGCAGCTCGGAGCGGGGGGGGACCTACGAGCAGTACTTC.

The chain uses TRBV10-3 and TRBJ2-3; no definite D call. The CDR3 totals 13 residues. V was cut by 3 bases and J by 2 bases, with 6 bases left in between. Germline V lookup: CDR1 ENHRY, CDR2 SYGVKD. Here the CDR3 DNA reads TGTGCCATCAGTGATCCTCCCACAGATACGCAGTATTTT. Its translation: CAISDPPTDTQYF.

V is TRBV7-2 and J is TRBJ2-3; no clear D. The length of the CDR3 is 13 residues. V shed 2 bases and J shed 2 bases, with 5 bases lying between them. Germline CDR1 SGHTA, CDR2 FQGNSA. The CDR3 region has the DNA TGTGCCAGCAGCTTAAACCCCACAGATACGCAGTATTTT. Its translation: CASSLNPTDTQYF.

The V and J genes are TRBV2 and TRBJ1-5; D is undetermined. Germline CDR1 is SNHLY and CDR2 is FYNNEI. This CDR3 contains 12 residues. The V end lost 6 bases, the J end lost 5 bases, and 8 bases lay between the germline ends. Here the CDR3 DNA reads TGTGCCAGCAGCCTTCGGGATCAGCCCCAGCATTTT. It yields the protein CASSLRDQPQHF.

The chain joins TRBV7-2 to TRBJ1-3; 8 bases align to TRBD1. The CDR3 extends over 15 amino acids. V was pared by 5 bases and J by 7 bases, with 10 bases of the junction left unmatched. Germline V gives CDR1 SGHTA, CDR2 FQGNSA. For the CDR3, the DNA is TGTGCCAGCAGCCCGGGGGGACAGGTGGGGAACACCATATATTTT. This codes for CASSPGGQVGNTIYF. Supplemented by reference TRBV7-2 and TRBJ1-3, the full variable domain reads GAGVSQSPSNKVTEKGKDVELRCDPISGHTALYWYRQSLGQGLEFLIYFQGNSAPDKSGLPSDRFSAERTGGSVSTLTIQRTQQEDSAVYLCASSPGGQVGNTIYFGEGSWLTVV.

This clone was observed a single time. J is TRBJ1-5 and V is TRBV2, with no clear D. The germline V gene encodes CDR1 SNHLY and CDR2 FYNNEI. The V and J ends lost 9 bases and 0 bases respectively, with 12 bases between them. There are 14 residues in the CDR3. DNA of the CDR3: TGTGCCAGTCGGGCCCCTTATAGCAATCAGCCCCAGCATTTT. Translated, it gives CASRAPYSNQPQHF.

The rearrangement joins TRBV5-6 to TRBJ1-1, with 7 bases that match TRBD1. From germline, CDR1 is SGHDT and CDR2 YYEEEE. J gave up 6 bases and V 2 bases, and 1 base lay outside the gene matches. This CDR3 comprises 12 residues. DNA for the CDR3: TGTGCCAGCAGCTTTCAGGGGGCTGAAGCTTTCTTT. This sequence encodes CASSFQGAEAFF. Based on the CDR3 plus reference TRBV5-6 and TRBJ1-1, the full variable domain is DAGVTQSPTHLIKTRGQQVTLRCSPKSGHDTVSWYQQALGQGPQFIFQYYEEEERQRGNFPDRFSGHQFPNYSSELNVNALLLGDSALYLCASSFQGAEAFFGQGTRLTVV.

The chain is built from TRBV5-4 and TRBJ1-2; TRBD1 is a possible D gene (6 bases). Between the trimmed V and J ends, which lost 4 bases and 8 bases, there was a span of 15 bases. The CDR3 loop spans 13 amino acids. Germline CDR1 reads SGHNT; CDR2 reads YYREEE (reference sequence). The DNA for the CDR3 is TGTGCCAGCAGCACCGAACAGGGTTTGGGCTACACCTTC. Translating gives CASSTEQGLGYTF.

This chain links TRBV5-6 with TRBJ2-3; no clear D. The V gene lost 3 bases and the J gene lost 4 bases, with 9 bases spanning the gap. The CDR3 spans 13 residues. CDR1 and CDR2 from the germline V gene are SGHDT and YYEEEE. CDR3 sequence: CASSSHGADTQYF. CDR3 DNA: TGTGCCAGCAGCTCGCACGGAGCAGATACGCAGTATTTT.

This clone has a single count. The chain has TRBV5-1 and TRBJ1-2, with TRBD1 matching over 7 bases. CDR3 size: 14 residues. Trimming removed 4 bases from V and 0 bases from J; junction bases left unmatched: 3. Germline V lookup: CDR1 SGHRS, CDR2 YFSETQ. Here the CDR3 DNA reads TGCGCCAGCAGCCTGGGACAGCCTAACTATGGCTACACCTTC. As protein: CASSLGQPNYGYTF. Full variable domain (missing parts from reference TRBV5-1 and TRBJ1-2): KAGVTQTPRYLIKTRGQQVTLSCSPISGHRSVSWYQQTPGQGLQFLFEYFSETQRNKGNFPGRFSGRQFSNSRSEMNVSTLELGDSALYLCASSLGQPNYGYTFGSGTRLTVV.